The present T cell receptor (beta chain) was sequenced within a study of cytomegalovirus exposure and HLA in healthy donors (dated by TCRdb to about 2017). At the level of the whole study: In an earlier analysis of approximately 500 of the donors, less than 350 Gb of sequence data and 90 million to 120 million unique TCR beta sequences from roughly 200 million T cells were reported. An early release that covered fewer than 800 HLA-typed donors contained around 300 gigabases of sequencing data and around 85 million unique TCR sequences. Of the 300 to 450 genotyped donors, around 81% fell in the genetic ancestry cluster associated with self-reported Caucasian donors. The study was designed to test whether signatures of past pathogen exposure could be identified by cataloging public T cell receptors. Using immunosequencing, the study profiled T cell repertoires from around 670 subjects and related those repertoires to cytomegalovirus serostatus. Along with the roughly 670-subject first cohort, a separate validation cohort of some 130 different subjects was used. To predict cytomegalovirus infection status, the study combined high-throughput TCR immunosequencing, statistical association of individual TCRs with disease status, and machine learning. A later analysis re-examined previously published TCR beta repertoires from 500 to 700 donors and added high-resolution HLA genotyping to investigate patterns of TCR occurrence. Rather than drawing on any new phenotypic data, the later analysis identified candidate immune exposures from TCR beta sequences and the way those sequences occurred across donors. In an earlier analysis of roughly 580 of the donors, high-throughput TCR beta sequencing was used to judge whether each TCR beta V gene segment behaved as functional or pseudogenic. Alongside the repertoire data, information on donor age, sex, ethnicity and CMV serostatus was compiled. In a later genetic analysis, genome-wide SNP genotypes for about three fifths of the 666 donors were used, and that subset was treated as a discovery cohort. Every discovery cohort repertoire had been produced on one sequencing platform. Class I and class II HLA loci were covered by the typing at four-digit resolution. The number of typed donors differed by locus: roughly 629-630 for A, B, C, DRB1 and DQB1; approximately 520 for DQA1; roughly 600 for DPA1; and around 490 for DPB1. Several DR-DQ haplotypes were treated as single units for association and clustering because of strong linkage in the cohort. Among some 410 genotyped donors of the cohort, an average of about 220,000 unique TCR beta nucleotide sequences was sequenced per donor, of which about 18% were non-productive. Broader findings and caveats from the paper: A few of the identified cytomegalovirus-associated TCR beta chains were confirmed in vitro to be specific for cytomegalovirus antigens. The authors suggested that the approach could potentially be extended to other disease states and immunological phenotypes. In a later analysis, HLA-associated TCR beta chains were found to be more clonally expanded and to have lower generation probabilities than equally common non-associated chains. An earlier analysis of approximately 600 of the donors showed that most TCR beta V segments appeared in productive rearrangements either about 87% or about 30% of the time, which broadly matched IMGT annotations. Correlated functional status among segregating V segments might be attributable to linkage disequilibrium, but an unknown experimental factor could not be ruled out. According to a later genetic analysis, donors in an Asian-associated ancestry cluster had fewer N-insertions in productive TCRs than the approximately 690-donor mean. Several of the top co-occurrence clusters appeared to be linked to parvovirus B19, influenza, CMV and Epstein-Barr virus, according to a later analysis. According to a later analysis, most CMV-associated TCR beta chains appeared to be HLA-restricted, and the HLA associations seemed to be driven largely by CMV exposure. The 87-base-pair reads could not distinguish some IMGT-functional V segments, including TRBV6-2 and TRBV6-3, so those segments were excluded. When HLA alleles, especially DR and DQ, strongly co-occurred, attributing TCR associations to individual alleles was difficult. A cluster of highly shared sequence variants was judged likely to represent a technical artifact of the sequencing pipeline. This cohort had only TCR beta chains sequenced, and the lack of alpha or paired-chain data limited which features could be detected. The study gave a list of around 170 TCR beta chains associated with cytomegalovirus. In both the original and validation cohorts, the classifier was reported to diagnose cytomegalovirus status with high specificity and sensitivity. A later genetic analysis associated a missense DCLRE1C variant with V-gene and J-gene trimming of TCR beta chains, and an independent cohort replicated the association. A later analysis found that TCR association rates varied across HLA loci, with DRB1 alleles showing the most associated TCRs and HLA-C alleles the fewest. The only immune exposure information available for the cohort was CMV serostatus. Because counts were too low, roughly 17 rarely observed V segments, including chromosome 9 orphons, were left out of the earlier analysis of about 620 of the donors. A further reported finding was that TCR beta sequences accurately predicted the HLA-A and HLA-B alleles for most subjects in the first cohort. At a false discovery rate of 0.05, a later analysis linked around 17,000 TCR beta sequences to specific HLA alleles. Because HLA typing was unavailable for some donors at each locus, only the typed subset was used in association tests. Most TCR sequences were observed very rarely across donors, whereas some public TCRs were present in many individuals. Sequencing depth was assumed to be roughly uniform across donors in the presence/absence analyses, though that assumption may not hold.

The cohort was made up of 500 to 800 healthy bone marrow donors. At the time of sampling, all cohort members were nominally healthy, though unrecorded immune exposures were likely present. The donor was CMV seronegative and belonged to the group of roughly 330 seronegative cohort members. Each donor provided a peripheral blood sample, and peripheral blood mononuclear cells were used for TCR beta sequencing. Genomic DNA was extracted from the blood cell samples with the Qiagen DNeasy Blood Extraction Kit. Libraries were made using the immunoSEQ multiplex PCR assay. The multiplex PCR relied on a mix of 60 forward primers for TCR Vbeta segments and 13 reverse primers for TCR Jbeta segments. The CDR3 region of rearranged TCR beta genes was amplified from genomic DNA with a multiplex PCR assay. The amplified TCR beta libraries were sequenced on the Illumina HiSeq System as 87-base-pair reads. The original methods were these. A later analysis counted tens of millions of unique TCR beta chains across the 550 to 750 repertoires, and around 12 million of these chains were shared by at least two donors. Raw reads were error-corrected and collapsed into unique sequences with a nearest-neighbor algorithm that merged closely related sequences to remove PCR and sequencing errors. V, D and J gene segments were assigned by aligning CDR3 sequences to IMGT reference sequences. Each retained sequence needed at least a six-nucleotide match to both a V gene segment and a J gene segment. Rearrangements were called productive when the CDR3 lacked stop codons and stayed in frame with V and J; all others were non-productive. CDR3 was defined by IMGT convention, running from the second conserved V-encoded cysteine to the conserved J-encoded phenylalanine. Sequences without an unambiguous match to a single V gene segment were excluded from the earlier analysis of a few hundred of the donors. An earlier analysis of fewer than 750 of the donors called V segments functional above 56.7% productive rearrangements and segregating when the between-donor standard deviation exceeded 5%. A statistical classification framework was developed to diagnose cytomegalovirus status using the catalog of TCR beta chain sequences. In a later analysis, TCR nucleotide sequences were compared against IMGT/GENE-DB human TR gene sequences so that V and J genes could be assigned. Using the TCRdist pipeline, a later analysis assigned CDR3 sequences along with most-parsimonious VDJ recombination scenarios. In a later analysis, each TCR beta chain was defined by its CDR3 amino acid sequence together with its V-gene family, and reads lacking a unique V-gene family were excluded. In a later analysis, fewer than 650 highly shared, low-generation-probability nucleotide sequences were removed to address suspected cross-contamination and a sequencing artifact. In a later analysis, a clonal expansion index was calculated for each public chain from normalized within-repertoire ranks of inferred template counts. A later analysis computed generation probabilities with a VDJ recombination model fitted to out-of-frame rearrangements, and checked the results against IGoR. In a later analysis, hypergeometric tests were used to score TCR-TCR, TCR-HLA and TCR-CMV co-occurrence, with a repertoire-size bias correction applied to TCR pairs. To estimate false discovery rates, a later analysis permuted the HLA or CMV assignments 20 times. In a later analysis, co-occurring TCRs were grouped with DBSCAN, and TCRdist sequence similarity was added when clustering was performed within HLA-allele-positive subsets. Repertoires with fewer than 30,000 or more than 120,000 public chains, plus five repertoires with anomalous nucleotide sharing, were excluded from co-occurrence clustering. The clones in this table, taken by TCRdb from immuneACCESS, are in-frame only. Not every clone is retained; where verified, under half of the shortfall comes from an unresolved V gene, and the cause of the rest is unknown. Clone size and the V and J calls come from that table; the DNA yielded D and trimming. This specimen's table enumerates around 140,000 clones. The ten top clones hold 2.2% of the sample.

CDR1 and CDR2, looked up from the germline V gene (reference sequence), are MNHNY and SVGAGI. From cysteine to phenylalanine, the CDR3 is 15 amino acids long. The only DNA kept is the CDR3, 45 bases in frame from the first base. Clipping removes 4 bases from V and 3 bases from J, with 8 as the unmatched junction base count. As for this clone: It lacks a known antigen.

This receptor was identified in a woman in her late teens or twenties in good health and CMV-seronegative. The sequence joins TRBV6-6 to TRBJ2-7; TRBD2 agrees with 8 junctional bases. Sequenced material: PBMCs. The DNA reads TGTGCCAGCAGTTCCCGGGGACTAGATCGCTACGAGCAGTACTTC. Its protein reads: CASSSRGLDRYEQYF.